The 19 T cell receptor beta chains below were found in one sample sequenced in a study of CD8 T cells in ankylosing spondylitis. TCRdb passed the 5' RACE reads through MiXCR, listing each CDR3 protein once. The sample lists 200,000 to 300,000 distinct CDR3 sequences; 10% to 13% were seen once. Sequencing input: blood, either unsorted or a sorted T cell fraction (not recorded which). These receptor sequences come from a male donor with ankylosing spondylitis or in good health (not recorded which).

This clonotype was observed many times. V and J are TRBV12-3 or TRBV12-4 and TRBJ2-7; D ambiguous. V lost 2 bases and J 3 bases, leaving 5 bases between the germline ends. CDR3 size: 12 residues. DNA of the CDR3: TGTGCCAGCAGTTTAATCCTCTACGAGCAGTACTTC. Its translation is CASSLILYEQYF.

The J gene is TRBJ2-1, the V gene TRBV2; either TRBD1 or TRBD2 may fit D (5 bases each). The CDR3 has 15 amino acids. Germline V gene sequence: CDR1 SNHLY, CDR2 FYNNEI. Trimming left V 1 base short and J 4 bases short, with 11 bases between. CDR3 protein: CASSEGGSLYNEQFF. The CDR3 region has the DNA TGTGCCAGCAGTGAAGGGGGGTCCCTTTACAATGAGCAGTTCTTC.

V usage is TRBV2 and J usage is TRBJ2-3; D ambiguous. Trimming pared 5 bases from V and 0 bases from J, leaving 9 bases between. The CDR3 runs to 14 residues. CDR1 SNHLY and CDR2 FYNNEI come from the germline V gene. The CDR3 spells CASSFSPSTDTQYF. CDR3 DNA sequence: TGTGCCAGCAGTTTTTCTCCTAGCACAGATACGCAGTATTTT.

This clonotype was found many times. The rearrangement links TRBV6-5 to TRBJ2-2, with 7 bases identical to TRBD2. Looked up from germline, CDR1 is MNHEY and CDR2 is SVGAGI. After removal of 6 bases from V and 7 bases from J, the junction contained 8 bases not matched to a gene. CDR3 size: 14 residues. The DNA for the CDR3 is TGTGCCAGCAGCTTGACTAGCTCTGGCGGGGAGCTGTTTTTT. Its translation is CASSLTSSGGELFF.

This clonotype was counted at least ten times. The chain links TRBV6-1 to TRBJ2-1; the D gene is possibly TRBD2 (6 bases). Looked up from germline, CDR1 is MNHNS and CDR2 is SASEGT. The CDR3 consists of 15 residues. The V end was cut by 8 bases, the J end by 9 bases, with 23 bases between. DNA for the CDR3: TGTGCCAGCGATTTCTCCCAGAGACCCGGGAGTGAGCAGTTCTTC. Residues: CASDFSQRPGSEQFF.

In this sample, this clonotype turned up many times. The rearrangement uses TRBV2 and TRBJ1-1; D gene unclear. CDR3 size: 13 residues. Trimming cost V 4 bases and J 3 bases, with 9 bases left between them. Germline lookup yields CDR1 SNHLY and CDR2 FYNNEI. The CDR3 reads CASSALEDTEAFF. The CDR3 region has the DNA TGTGCCAGCAGTGCCCTGGAAGACACTGAAGCTTTCTTT.

This clonotype occurred many times. The chain recombines TRBV15 with TRBJ2-7, with TRBD1 identical over 9 bases. From germline, CDR1 is LNHNV and CDR2 YYDKDF (reference sequence). The CDR3 consists of 14 residues. V was pared by 4 bases and J by 5 bases, with 6 bases of the junction left unmatched. The CDR3 bases are TGTGCCACCAGCAAGGGACAGGGAGGCAACGAGCAGTACTTC. This translates into CATSKGQGGNEQYF.

This clonotype appeared many times. The J gene is TRBJ1-6, the V gene TRBV12-5; no clear D gene. V was trimmed by 1 base and J by 8 bases, leaving 12 bases between them. The CDR3 length is 15 residues. Germline CDR1 is LGHNT and CDR2 is FRNRAP. CDR3 sequence: CASGLGQPADSPLHF. CDR3 DNA sequence: TGTGCTAGTGGTTTGGGGCAGCCAGCGGATTCACCCCTCCACTTT.

Points on this clonotype: It may be a read error: a sequence one base away is much more abundant. The chain recombines TRBV5-1 with TRBJ2-2; no clear D gene. CDR1 is SGHRS and CDR2 is YFSETQ in the germline V gene. Trimming removed 0 bases at V and 5 bases at J, with 14 bases between. The CDR3 loop spans 16 amino acids. CDR3 coding DNA: TGCGCCAGCAGCTTGGGAGTGGTATCCGCGACCGGGGAGCTGTTTTTT. Translating it yields CASSLGVVSATGELFF.

This clonotype was counted only a few times. The chain has TRBV12-5 and TRBJ2-1; a weak D match, TRBD2 (6 bases). Germline V gene sequence: CDR1 LGHNT, CDR2 FRNRAP. V lost 0 bases, J lost 7 bases, and 7 bases lay in between. The CDR3 is 13 amino acids. Here the CDR3 reads CASGLVRGNEQFF. The CDR3 DNA reads as TGTGCTAGTGGTTTGGTCCGGGGGAATGAGCAGTTCTTC.

This clonotype occurred many times. The chain recombines TRBV5-1 with TRBJ2-4; 9 bases are shared with TRBD1. J gave up 6 bases and V 4 bases, and 8 bases lay outside the gene matches. This CDR3 contains 15 residues. From germline, CDR1 is SGHRS and CDR2 YFSETQ. CDR3 protein: CASSRTGERANIQYF. CDR3 coding DNA: TGCGCCAGCAGCCGGACAGGGGAACGGGCAAACATTCAGTACTTC.

Many counts were recorded for this clonotype. The genes are TRBV30 and TRBJ1-4, with D tentatively TRBD1 (5 bases). CDR1 GTSNPN and CDR2 SVGIG come from the germline V gene (reference sequence). V was cut by 0 bases and J by 6 bases, with 11 bases left in between. The length of the CDR3 is 14 residues. This CDR3 reads CAWSVRGSHEKLFF. The DNA for the CDR3 is TGTGCCTGGAGTGTACGGGGCTCTCATGAAAAACTGTTTTTT.

This clonotype was counted at least ten times. The V call is TRBV7-2, the J call TRBJ1-1; a weak D match, TRBD1 (5 bases). Per germline, CDR1 SGHTA and CDR2 FQGNSA. V shed 5 bases and J shed 2 bases, with 12 bases lying between them. This CDR3 region has 14 residues. CDR3 coding DNA: TGTGCCAGCAGCCTCGGGGCACTAAACACTGAAGCTTTCTTT. Translating it yields CASSLGALNTEAFF.

This clonotype was counted many times. This sequence joins TRBV20-1 and TRBJ2-4; 8 nucleotides match TRBD2. CDR1 and CDR2 (germline): DFQATT, SNEGSKA (reference sequence). The CDR3 loop spans 15 amino acids. V trimming: 0 bases; J trimming: 8 bases; junction bases outside the gene matches: 9. This CDR3 is CSAREPGGPSDIQYF. CDR3 coding DNA: TGCAGTGCTAGAGAACCGGGAGGGCCGTCGGACATTCAGTACTTC.

This chain uses TRBV7-9 with TRBJ1-2; D possibly corresponds to TRBD1 (6 bases). This CDR3 contains 14 residues. From germline, CDR1 is SEHNR and CDR2 FQNEAQ (reference sequence). Trimming cost V 2 bases and J 7 bases, with 14 bases left between them. The CDR3 protein is CASSLPGGFTGYTF. The DNA for the CDR3 is TGTGCCAGCAGCTTACCTGGGGGCTTCACTGGCTACACCTTC. Combining the CDR3 with reference TRBV7-9 and TRBJ1-2 gives the whole variable domain DTGVSQNPRHKITKRGQNVTFRCDPISEHNRLYWYRQTLGQGPEFLTYFQNEAQLEKSRLLSDRFSAERPKGSFSTLEIQRTEQGDSAMYLCASSLPGGFTGYTFGSGTRLTVV.

This sequence joins TRBV10-1 and TRBJ2-5; 7 nucleotides match TRBD1. Trimming at V came to 0 bases and at J to 4 bases, leaving 8 bases not matched to a gene. In germline, CDR1 is WNHNN, CDR2 SYGVQD (reference sequence). The CDR3 has 16 residues. CDR3 nucleotides: TGCGCCAGCAGTGAGTCGGCCTCAGGGGGTGGAGAGACCCAGTACTTC. Translating it yields CASSESASGGGETQYF.

This clonotype was recorded many times. At one boundary the junction diverges from the germline segment, which might be a read error. The chain recombines TRBV12-3 or TRBV12-4 with TRBJ2-4, with 8 nucleotides matching TRBD1. CDR3 size: 12 residues. CDR3 loop: CASSLARQGTHF. The DNA for the CDR3 is TGTGCCAGCAGTTTAGCGAGACAGGGGACGCACTTC.

This clonotype was counted only a few times. The chain carries TRBV7-7 and TRBJ2-7, with D uncertain. The germline V and J ends were trimmed by 5 bases and 0 bases, with 11 bases remaining between them. The germline V gene has CDR1 SSHAT and CDR2 FNYEAQ (reference sequence). The CDR3 is 14 residues long. CDR3 in amino acids: CASSPNKGSYEQYF. The DNA of the CDR3 is TGTGCCAGCAGCCCTAACAAGGGCTCCTACGAGCAGTACTTC.

This clonotype occurred many times. The chain has TRBV5-1 and TRBJ1-2; 7 nucleotides match TRBD1. Germline V gene lookup returns CDR1 SGHRS and CDR2 YFSETQ. The CDR3 extends over 13 amino acids. With V trimmed by 5 bases and J by 6 bases, 7 bases remained unmatched. CDR3 in DNA: TGCGCCAGCAGTCCGACAGGGACGGATGGCTACACCTTC. Translating it yields CASSPTGTDGYTF.